A single sample is the source of the 16 T cell receptor beta chains below, sequenced in a study of T-cell reconstitution after alpha-beta-depleted transplantation in children. Preparing the TCRbeta library involved the use of unique molecular identifiers. TCRdb reanalysed the PCR reads using MiXCR and keeps one entry per CDR3 protein. The repertoire has more than 250,000 distinct CDR3 sequences, nearly 10% of them found once; the top ten carry 10%. The sequenced sample was PBMCs from the stem cell graft donor, obtained from the stem cell graft. These receptors were obtained from a human donor who donated a stem cell graft to a child with SCID.

The sample holds many counts of this clonotype. V gene TRBV4-2 combines with J gene TRBJ1-5; D may be TRBD1 (6 bases). The germline gives CDR1 LGHNA, CDR2 YNFKEQ. V lost 1 base and J lost 6, with 10 bases in between. The CDR3 extends over 14 amino acids. The CDR3 region is CASSQGGGGQPQHF. The CDR3 coding sequence is TGTGCCAGCAGCCAAGGAGGGGGGGGTCAGCCCCAGCATTTT.

This clonotype showed up many times. The chain has TRBV6-4 and TRBJ2-3, with D possibly being TRBD1 or TRBD2 (6 bases each). The CDR3 has 15 amino acids. Deletions cut 0 bases from V and 3 bases from J, with 10 bases between. Per germline, CDR1 MRHNA and CDR2 SNTAGT. The CDR3 region has the DNA TGTGCCAGCAGTGACTCGAGGGGGGCAACAGATACGCAGTATTTT. Residues: CASSDSRGATDTQYF.

This clonotype occurred many times. This chain uses TRBV7-3 with TRBJ2-1; a weak D match, TRBD1 (6 bases). Germline values: CDR1 SGHTA, CDR2 FQGTGA. The CDR3 covers 15 residues. Trimming took 5 bases from V and 3 from J, leaving 14 bases between them. The CDR3 reads CASSPSRGGYNEQFF. Here the CDR3 DNA reads TGTGCCAGCAGCCCCTCTAGAGGGGGCTACAATGAGCAGTTCTTC.

The gene calls are TRBV18 and TRBJ2-5; D is ambiguous. V gave up 4 bases and J gave up 4 bases, with 10 bases separating them. Germline-derived CDR1 and CDR2 are KGHSH and LQKENI. CDR3 length: 13 amino acids. The DNA of the CDR3 is TGTGCCAGCTCACATGAATGGGGAGAGACCCAGTACTTC. Its protein product is CASSHEWGETQYF.

The chain combines TRBV10-3 with TRBJ2-1, with TRBD1 matching 9 bases. The V segment lost 4 bases and the J segment 8 bases; nucleotides outside the gene matches: 9. The CDR3 extends over 15 amino acids. The germline gives CDR1 ENHRY, CDR2 SYGVKD. The CDR3 DNA reads TGTGCCATCAGTGTTGACAGGGGGGGCTTCGATGAGCAGTTCTTC. It codes for CAISVDRGGFDEQFF.

The chain is built from TRBV12-3 or TRBV12-4 and TRBJ1-2, with a weak D call TRBD1 (5 bases). V was clipped by 3 bases and J by 3 bases, with 11 bases between them. This CDR3 has 14 residues. In DNA form, the CDR3 reads TGTGCCAGCAGTTTGCTGGGGGAGGACTATGGCTACACCTTC. Its protein product is CASSLLGEDYGYTF.

The chain joins TRBV7-9 to TRBJ2-4; no definite D call. CDR1 SEHNR and CDR2 FQNEAQ come from the germline V gene (reference sequence). The CDR3 length is 14 residues. Trimming pared 3 bases from V and 10 bases from J, leaving 16 bases between. CDR3 DNA: TGTGCCAGCAGCTTCGAAACCAATTGGGATATTCAGTACTTC. Translated: CASSFETNWDIQYF.

This clonotype was seen more than once but under ten times. The V gene is TRBV20-1, the J gene TRBJ1-1, with D possibly being TRBD1 (6 bases). The CDR3 is made up of 14 amino acids. Germline lookup yields CDR1 DFQATT and CDR2 SNEGSKA (reference sequence). V was shortened by 0 bases and J by 1 base, with 9 bases between the two germline ends. This CDR3 is CSARETTGNTEAFF. In DNA form, the CDR3 reads TGCAGTGCTAGAGAAACGACAGGGAACACTGAAGCTTTCTTT.

The J gene is TRBJ2-1, the V gene TRBV24-1, with TRBD2 matching 9 bases. This CDR3 spans 15 amino acids. Germline lookup yields CDR1 KGHDR and CDR2 SFDVKD. Losses at the gene ends were 4 bases for V and 4 bases for J; bases not matched to a gene: 4. The CDR3 bases are TGTGCCACCAGTGACAGGCGGGGGGGATACAATGAGCAGTTCTTC. Translated: CATSDRRGGYNEQFF.

This clonotype was recorded at least ten times. The chain links TRBV5-1 to TRBJ2-2; D not certain. The length of the CDR3 is 16 residues. Germline lookup yields CDR1 SGHRS and CDR2 YFSETQ. The V end was cut by 0 bases, the J end by 4 bases, with 13 bases between. The CDR3 region has the DNA TGCGCCAGCAGCTTGGAAGGCCGTATGGGCACCGGGGAGCTGTTTTTT. Encoded protein: CASSLEGRMGTGELFF.

About this clonotype: This CDR3 is missing its conserved last phenylalanine or tryptophan, likely due to a read error. The rearrangement joins TRBV12-3 or TRBV12-4 to TRBJ2-7; the D gene is possibly TRBD1 (6 bases). The V end was cut by 6 bases, the J end by 2 bases, with 17 bases between. The CDR3 totals 15 residues. CDR3 DNA: TGTGCCAGCAGGGACTTCCGGGACACAACCTACGAGCAGTACTTA. Protein product: CASRDFRDTTYEQYL.

This clonotype was observed many times. The genes are TRBV12-3 or TRBV12-4 and TRBJ1-1; D remains ambiguous. V dropped 2 bases and J dropped 6 bases, with 10 bases sitting between them. The CDR3 is made up of 13 amino acids. CDR3 protein: CASSLKGGAEAFF. DNA for the CDR3: TGTGCCAGCAGTTTAAAGGGAGGCGCTGAAGCTTTCTTT.

This chain links TRBV5-4 with TRBJ2-5; TRBD2 agrees at 8 bases. Germline V gene sequence: CDR1 SGHNT, CDR2 YYREEE (reference sequence). The CDR3 has 17 amino acids. V trimming: 3 bases; J trimming: 4 bases; junction bases outside the gene matches: 14. DNA of the CDR3: TGTGCCAGCAGCTCCTTAGGGCTAGCGGGCCGGGGAGAGACCCAGTACTTC. It yields the protein CASSSLGLAGRGETQYF.

There are many counts of this clonotype. This chain connects TRBV12-3 or TRBV12-4 to TRBJ2-7, with 10 nucleotides matching TRBD2. The J segment lost 7 bases and the V segment lost 2 bases, leaving 2 bases of the junction unmatched. This CDR3 comprises 13 residues. CDR3 sequence reads: CASSLLAGVEQYF. Here the CDR3 DNA reads TGTGCCAGCAGTTTACTAGCGGGGGTGGAGCAGTACTTC.

Many counts were recorded for this clonotype. For the CDR3, the DNA is TGTGCCAGCAGGCCGGGACAGGGGTTTCGCGAGCAGTACTTC. It encodes CASRPGQGFREQYF. The V call is TRBV27, the J call TRBJ2-7; 10 nucleotides line up with TRBD1. The CDR3 runs 14 residues. V lost 6 bases, J lost 6 bases, and 8 bases stayed unmatched. Germline lookup yields CDR1 MNHEY and CDR2 SMNVEV (reference sequence).

In this sample, this clonotype turned up a few times. This CDR3 reads CSARGVGNDKNIQYF. CDR3 DNA: TGCAGTGCTAGAGGTGTGGGCAATGACAAAAACATTCAGTACTTC. The chain joins TRBV20-1 to TRBJ2-4; D ambiguous. Trimming removed 1 base at V and 3 bases at J, with 13 bases between. The CDR3 length is 15 residues. CDR1 and CDR2 from the germline V gene are DFQATT and SNEGSKA (reference sequence).